A selection of T cell receptor beta chains follows, all from one sample in a study of shared clonotypes between healthy human individuals. Sequencing was performed with immunoSEQ multiplex PCR; in TCRdb, only in-frame clones are kept and a portion is missing. The data show roughly 550,000 clones, with about 95% seen just once and about 0.11% held by the top ten. Input material: naive CD8+ T cells sorted from blood. The receptors shown here come from a young woman in good health. The CDR3 runs from the conserved cysteine through the conserved F or W. A D gene is named only where the DNA matches it firmly. Only some rows state a clone size, as once, few, many or a class for expanded clones.

clone_size	v_call	d_call	j_call	cdr3_aa	cdr3_nt
NA	TRBV6-5	NA	TRBJ2-1	CASSSRVYNEQFF	TGTGCCAGCAGTTCCAGGGTATACAATGAGCAGTTCTTC
NA	TRBV28	NA	TRBJ1-3	CASSGERGNTIYF	TGTGCCAGCAGTGGGGAACGTGGAAACACCATATATTTT
once	TRBV28	NA	TRBJ2-7	CASTLGTPFKTYEQYF	TGTGCCAGCACTCTAGGGACACCGTTTAAAACCTACGAGCAGTACTTC
NA	TRBV11-2	NA	TRBJ2-5	CASSSPLGGWETQYF	TGTGCCAGCAGCTCCCCCTTGGGGGGTTGGGAGACCCAGTACTTC
NA	TRBV7-7	NA	TRBJ2-5	CASSLGGIRGGGGETQYF	TGTGCCAGCAGCTTAGGTGGTATTCGCGGAGGGGGAGGGGAGACCCAGTACTTC
once	TRBV10-1	NA	TRBJ1-3	CANFSGNTIYF	TGCGCCAACTTCTCTGGAAACACCATATATTTT
NA	TRBV11-2	TRBD1	TRBJ1-1	CASTQGGAGEAFF	TGTGCCAGCACCCAGGGGGGGGCAGGTGAAGCTTTCTTT
NA	TRBV7-9	TRBD1	TRBJ1-4	CASSLGQGKADEKLFF	TGTGCCAGCAGCCTGGGACAGGGGAAGGCGGATGAAAAACTGTTTTTT
once	TRBV5-1	NA	TRBJ2-2	CASSSFLQGGYTGELFF	TGCGCCAGCAGCTCCTTCTTGCAGGGGGGGTACACCGGGGAGCTGTTTTTT
NA	TRBV7-2	TRBD2	TRBJ2-1	CASHGGGTSDYNEQFF	TGTGCCAGCCACGGCGGCGGGACTAGCGACTACAATGAGCAGTTCTTC
NA	TRBV7-9	TRBD2	TRBJ2-1	CASSASGRSHNEQFF	TGTGCCAGCAGCGCTAGCGGGCGGAGTCACAATGAGCAGTTCTTC
NA	TRBV28	TRBD2	TRBJ2-5	CASSLRREVWETQYF	TGTGCCAGCAGTTTACGGCGGGAGGTATGGGAGACCCAGTACTTC
NA	TRBV5-1	TRBD1	TRBJ2-7	CASSFFRGREQYF	TGCGCCAGCAGCTTCTTCAGGGGGCGCGAGCAGTACTTC
NA	TRBV11-2	TRBD1	TRBJ2-7	CASSPRDRGGEQYF	TGTGCCAGCAGCCCACGGGACAGGGGAGGCGAGCAGTACTTC
NA	TRBV7-7	TRBD2	TRBJ2-1	CASSLRLAGAEGGKNEQFF	TGTGCCAGCAGCTTACGGCTAGCGGGCGCAGAGGGGGGAAAGAATGAGCAGTTCTTC
NA	TRBV13	TRBD2	TRBJ2-7	CASSYRTSLVEQYF	TGTGCCAGCAGCTACCGGACTAGTCTAGTCGAGCAGTACTTC
NA	TRBV6-6	NA	TRBJ2-3	CASSYSRVEYTDTQYF	TGTGCCAGCAGTTACTCTAGGGTCGAGTACACAGATACGCAGTATTTT
NA	TRBV4-2	NA	TRBJ1-4	CASSQERSRDNEKLFF	TGTGCCAGCAGCCAAGAGAGGTCCAGGGATAATGAAAAACTGTTTTTT
NA	TRBV6-5	NA	TRBJ2-7	CASSYSNREVEQYF	TGTGCCAGCAGTTACTCGAACAGGGAAGTGGAGCAGTACTTC
NA	TRBV2	NA	TRBJ1-2	CASSSGSLGGYTF	TGTGCCAGCAGTTCGGGAAGCCTAGGTGGCTACACCTTC
once	TRBV4-1	NA	TRBJ2-7	CASSQTDTEYEQYF	TGCGCCAGCAGCCAGACGGACACCGAATACGAGCAGTACTTC
NA	TRBV9	NA	TRBJ2-7	CASSPGGYEQYF	TGTGCCAGCAGCCCAGGAGGGTACGAGCAGTACTTC
NA	TRBV29-1	NA	TRBJ2-7	CSVRGGSSYEQYF	TGCAGCGTCAGGGGTGGGAGCTCCTACGAGCAGTACTTC
once	TRBV27	TRBD1	TRBJ1-2	CASSPSGGEKVLVDGYTF	TGTGCCAGCAGTCCCTCAGGGGGGGAAAAGGTCTTGGTGGATGGCTACACCTTC
NA	TRBV2	NA	TRBJ2-1	CASSTYTYNEQFF	TGTGCCAGCAGTACATACACCTACAATGAGCAGTTCTTC
NA	TRBV4-1	TRBD2	TRBJ2-1	CASSQGSGGSRREEQFF	TGCGCCAGCAGCCAAGGGTCGGGCGGGAGCCGGAGAGAGGAGCAGTTCTTC